Reported below is one TCR beta chain. Its antigen is not known. The sample comes from a study of T cell responses to AZD1222 COVID-19 vaccine. The study's findings and limits: A mostly white British donor set with more females was recruited, and clonal diversity was possibly underestimated. At baseline, just six or seven AZD1222 recipients tested seropositive. The reported proportion of spike-specific TCRs targeting unmutated variant regions was nearly half.

Data came from immunoSEQ multiplex PCR; TCRdb stores just in-frame clones and leaves some out. Found here are 95,000 to 150,000 clones, less than 95% of them singletons; the top ten hold roughly 4.4%. Trimming took 1 base from V and 0 from J, leaving 8 bases between them. The CDR3 extends over 15 amino acids. Germline assignment: CDR1 SGHDN and CDR2 FVKESK. The chain couples TRBV14 to TRBJ2-3; no clear D. The sequences come from peripheral blood, collected on day 0 of MenACWY control vaccination. The TCR was taken from an adult in good health. The CDR3 nucleotides read TGTGCCAGCAGCCAAGTATATTCGAGCACAGATACGCAGTATTTT. Amino acid sequence: CASSQVYSSTDTQYF.